This TCR beta chain was identified in a study of tumor-infiltrating lymphocytes in oesophageal squamous cell carcinoma (dated by TCRdb to about 2016). Taken from the germline V gene, the CDR1 and CDR2 loops are SGHVS and FQNEAQ. Trimming accounts for 1 base at V and 4 bases at J, while the number of junction bases matched to no gene is 3. CDR3 length: 14 amino acids, cysteine to phenylalanine. The only DNA kept is the CDR3, 42 bases in frame from the first base. Library preparation employed PCR. Instrument used: Illumina HiSeq 2000. TCRdb cleaned the public reads at Q25 with fastp, built clones with MiXCR and kept in-frame beta chains. Each entry merges the rows of one CDR3 protein and shows their most common DNA and genes. Here the sample has tens of thousands of distinct CDR3 sequences; under 35% occur a single time. Roughly 19% of the sample rests with the top ten. This clonotype counts as medium-sized (0.01 to 0.1%). This clone's antigen is unknown. It has no much larger one-base neighbor in the sample; base qualities were not kept.

The material sequenced was esophageal tumor tissue. The V gene is TRBV7-8 and the J gene is TRBJ1-2; TRBD1 agrees with 7 junctional bases. The origin of this receptor is a female donor with esophageal squamous cell carcinoma. The CDR3 is CASSLEQGFYGYTF. The DNA sequence follows: TGTGCCAGCAGCTTAGAACAGGGGTTCTATGGCTACACCTTC.